These 19 T cell receptor beta chains share one sample of origin, sequenced in a study of blood T cell repertoires in COVID-19. This table comes from immunoSEQ multiplex PCR, and its TCRdb copy is limited to in-frame clones, with some not included. The sample records about 83,000 clones, roughly 88% being singletons. Sequenced sample: peripheral blood. The source is a man in his fifties or sixties with active COVID-19.

In this sample, this clone turned up once. The chain joins TRBV5-1 to TRBJ1-3; 7 positions match TRBD1. V trimming: 1 base; J trimming: 1 base; junction bases outside the gene matches: 11. The CDR3 loop spans 18 amino acids. Germline assignment: CDR1 SGHRS and CDR2 YFSETQ. The CDR3 loop is CASSLNPFGTASGNTIYF. CDR3 sequence (DNA): TGCGCCAGCAGCTTGAATCCCTTCGGGACAGCTTCTGGAAACACCATATATTTT.

The gene calls are TRBV15 and TRBJ2-5; D not resolved. The CDR3 totals 13 residues. Per the germline V gene, CDR1 is LNHNV and CDR2 is YYDKDF (reference sequence). Trimming took 8 bases from V and 5 from J, leaving 15 bases between them. Here the CDR3 reads CATGRDPPETQYF. The DNA of the CDR3 is TGTGCCACCGGGCGAGATCCCCCGGAGACCCAGTACTTC. Full variable domain (remainder filled in from reference TRBV15 and TRBJ2-5): DAMVIQNPRYQVTQFGKPVTLSCSQTLNHNVMYWYQQKSSQAPKLLFHYYDKDFNNEADTPDNFQSRRPNTSFCFLDIRSPGLGDTAMYLCATGRDPPETQYFGPGTRLLVL.

The V call is TRBV29-1, the J call TRBJ2-1, with 16 bases identical to TRBD2. Germline loops: CDR1 SQVTM, CDR2 ANQGSEA. V was pared by 7 bases and J by 9 bases, with 18 bases of the junction left unmatched. The length of the CDR3 is 18 residues. This CDR3 is CSAAAYGGLAGGLGEQFF. CDR3 sequence (DNA): TGCAGCGCAGCCGCTTACGGGGGACTAGCGGGAGGGTTGGGTGAGCAGTTCTTC.

The rearrangement joins TRBV29-1 to TRBJ2-1; 7 positions match TRBD1. Germline V gene sequence: CDR1 SQVTM, CDR2 ANQGSEA. The V segment lost 6 bases and the J segment 0 bases; nucleotides outside the gene matches: 8. The CDR3 length is 15 residues. The CDR3 DNA is TGCAGCGTAAGGGACAGCCGAAGCTCCTACAATGAGCAGTTCTTC. It is translated as CSVRDSRSSYNEQFF.

This rearrangement joins TRBV28 to TRBJ2-2; D remains ambiguous. The ends were cut back, 4 bases at V and 6 bases at J, with 12 bases in the middle. This CDR3 comprises 14 residues. Germline V lookup: CDR1 MDHEN, CDR2 SYDVKM. This chain's CDR3 is CASSSRPGAGELFF. CDR3 DNA: TGTGCCAGCAGTTCCCGACCCGGAGCCGGGGAGCTGTTTTTT.

The chain employs TRBV27 and TRBJ2-1; D is undetermined. V was trimmed by 2 bases and J by 0 bases, leaving 8 bases between them. The CDR3 loop spans 15 amino acids. Per germline, CDR1 MNHEY and CDR2 SMNVEV (reference sequence). CDR3 region: CASSLEYSSYNEQFF. CDR3 sequence (DNA): TGTGCCAGCAGTTTAGAATACAGCTCCTACAATGAGCAGTTCTTC.

This clone was observed a handful of times. This rearrangement joins TRBV7-2 to TRBJ2-6; 9 nucleotides align to TRBD2. The V segment lost 3 bases and the J segment 2 bases; nucleotides outside the gene matches: 11. This CDR3 region has 19 residues. The germline CDR1 and CDR2 sequences are SGHTA and FQGNSA. The DNA for the CDR3 is TGTGCCAGCAGCTTCCCCTCTAGCGGGATTACCCCTGGGGCCAACGTCCTGACTTTC. This gives the protein CASSFPSSGITPGANVLTF.

The chain couples TRBV18 to TRBJ2-7, with D possibly TRBD2 on 7 matching bases. Germline CDR1 is KGHSH and CDR2 is LQKENI. The ends were cut back, 0 bases at V and 3 bases at J, with 12 bases in the middle. The CDR3 covers 15 residues. The CDR3 protein is CASSPPAGTSYEQYF. The DNA for the CDR3 is TGTGCCAGCTCACCACCAGCGGGGACAAGCTACGAGCAGTACTTC.

The chain is built from TRBV9 and TRBJ2-6, with TRBD1 matching over 8 bases. Germline V gives CDR1 SGDLS, CDR2 YYNGEE. After removal of 4 bases from V and 0 bases from J, the junction contained 6 bases not matched to a gene. The CDR3 runs to 17 residues. In nucleotides, the CDR3 is TGTGCCAGCAGCCGAAGGGGGACAGGCTCTGGGGCCAACGTCCTGACTTTC. It is translated as CASSRRGTGSGANVLTF.

CDR3 nucleotide sequence: TGTGTCAGAAGCTCCCCCCGGGGCTATGGCTACACCTTC. Residues: CVRSSPRGYGYTF. The V gene is TRBV7-5, the J gene TRBJ1-2. TRBV7-5 is a documented pseudogene. The CDR3 is 13 residues long.

This chain connects TRBV6-5 to TRBJ1-5; TRBD1 aligns across 8 bases. Germline V gene data show CDR1 as MNHEY and CDR2 as SVGAGI. V lost 6 bases to trimming and J lost 1 base; unmatched junction nucleotides: 5. The CDR3 runs to 15 residues. The CDR3 DNA reads TGTGCCAGCAGGCAGGACAGGGCAAGCAATCAGCCCCAGCATTTT. It translates to CASRQDRASNQPQHF.

This chain joins TRBV9 and TRBJ1-3, with a tentative D call TRBD1 (6 bases). V was cut by 0 bases and J by 0 bases, with 16 bases left in between. Germline CDR1 SGDLS, CDR2 YYNGEE. The CDR3 sequence is 18 residues long. In DNA form, the CDR3 reads TGTGCCAGCAGCGTAGACAGGGTGGAGGCTCGCTCTGGAAACACCATATATTTT. This sequence encodes CASSVDRVEARSGNTIYF.

This chain joins TRBV6-2 or TRBV6-3 and TRBJ1-6, with 8 bases identical to TRBD1. The V gene end was trimmed by 2 bases and the J gene end by 9 bases; junction bases not matched to a gene: 3. The CDR3 sequence is 14 residues long. CDR1 and CDR2 (germline): MNHEY, SVGEGT. The chain's CDR3 is CASSYGQGGSPLHF. The CDR3 DNA follows: TGTGCCAGCAGTTACGGACAGGGTGGTTCACCCCTCCACTTT.

This clone was counted once. The rearrangement joins TRBV19 to TRBJ1-2, with 8 bases identical to TRBD1. V dropped 7 bases and J dropped 0; count of bases not matched to a gene: 7. The V gene's germline CDR1 is LNHDA and CDR2 SQIVND (reference sequence). There are 15 residues in the CDR3. CDR3 DNA sequence: TGTGCCAGTACTCTCGGACAGGGTCCTAACTATGGCTACACCTTC. This encodes CASTLGQGPNYGYTF.

Only one count was recorded for this clone. This rearrangement joins TRBV6-5 to TRBJ1-2, with D possibly matching TRBD1 (6 bases). In germline, CDR1 is MNHEY, CDR2 SVGAGI. This CDR3 region has 13 residues. V dropped 2 bases and J dropped 3 bases, with 7 bases sitting between them. CDR3 coding DNA: TGTGCCAGCAGTTACGAGGGGGACTATGGCTACACCTTC. Amino acids: CASSYEGDYGYTF.

The chain joins TRBV19 to TRBJ1-3, with 7 bases fitting TRBD1. The CDR3 is made up of 14 amino acids. Germline CDR1 reads LNHDA; CDR2 reads SQIVND (reference sequence). With 4 bases clipped from V and 0 bases from J, the junction kept 0 bases outside the gene matches. CDR3 nucleotides: TGTGCCAGTAGTACAGGGGGCTCTGGAAACACCATATATTTT. Protein product: CASSTGGSGNTIYF.

J is TRBJ2-7 and V is TRBV30, with a possible D match to TRBD1 (6 bases). CDR1 and CDR2 (germline): GTSNPN, SVGIG (reference sequence). The CDR3 has 13 residues. V was shortened by 2 bases and J by 3 bases, with 11 bases between the two germline ends. The CDR3 nucleotides are TGTGCCTGGAGTCCTAAACAGGGCTACGAGCAGTACTTC. The encoded protein is CAWSPKQGYEQYF.

The genes are TRBV11-3 and TRBJ2-1; D possibly corresponds to TRBD2 (6 bases). In germline, CDR1 is SGHNT, CDR2 YENEEA. The germline V and J ends were trimmed by 5 bases and 7 bases, with 15 bases remaining between them. The CDR3 has 14 residues. The CDR3 DNA is TGTGCCAGCAGCACCAACCGACTAGGGAATGAGCAGTTCTTC. Amino acid sequence: CASSTNRLGNEQFF.

This chain links TRBV7-3 with TRBJ1-2; perhaps TRBD1 as D (6 bases). This CDR3 comprises 13 residues. Trimming shortened V by 5 bases and J by 1 base, and 8 bases separated the two germline ends. From germline, CDR1 is SGHTA and CDR2 FQGTGA. CDR3 sequence (DNA): TGTGCCAGCAGCCCGGACAGTAACTATGGCTACACCTTC. Encoded protein: CASSPDSNYGYTF.